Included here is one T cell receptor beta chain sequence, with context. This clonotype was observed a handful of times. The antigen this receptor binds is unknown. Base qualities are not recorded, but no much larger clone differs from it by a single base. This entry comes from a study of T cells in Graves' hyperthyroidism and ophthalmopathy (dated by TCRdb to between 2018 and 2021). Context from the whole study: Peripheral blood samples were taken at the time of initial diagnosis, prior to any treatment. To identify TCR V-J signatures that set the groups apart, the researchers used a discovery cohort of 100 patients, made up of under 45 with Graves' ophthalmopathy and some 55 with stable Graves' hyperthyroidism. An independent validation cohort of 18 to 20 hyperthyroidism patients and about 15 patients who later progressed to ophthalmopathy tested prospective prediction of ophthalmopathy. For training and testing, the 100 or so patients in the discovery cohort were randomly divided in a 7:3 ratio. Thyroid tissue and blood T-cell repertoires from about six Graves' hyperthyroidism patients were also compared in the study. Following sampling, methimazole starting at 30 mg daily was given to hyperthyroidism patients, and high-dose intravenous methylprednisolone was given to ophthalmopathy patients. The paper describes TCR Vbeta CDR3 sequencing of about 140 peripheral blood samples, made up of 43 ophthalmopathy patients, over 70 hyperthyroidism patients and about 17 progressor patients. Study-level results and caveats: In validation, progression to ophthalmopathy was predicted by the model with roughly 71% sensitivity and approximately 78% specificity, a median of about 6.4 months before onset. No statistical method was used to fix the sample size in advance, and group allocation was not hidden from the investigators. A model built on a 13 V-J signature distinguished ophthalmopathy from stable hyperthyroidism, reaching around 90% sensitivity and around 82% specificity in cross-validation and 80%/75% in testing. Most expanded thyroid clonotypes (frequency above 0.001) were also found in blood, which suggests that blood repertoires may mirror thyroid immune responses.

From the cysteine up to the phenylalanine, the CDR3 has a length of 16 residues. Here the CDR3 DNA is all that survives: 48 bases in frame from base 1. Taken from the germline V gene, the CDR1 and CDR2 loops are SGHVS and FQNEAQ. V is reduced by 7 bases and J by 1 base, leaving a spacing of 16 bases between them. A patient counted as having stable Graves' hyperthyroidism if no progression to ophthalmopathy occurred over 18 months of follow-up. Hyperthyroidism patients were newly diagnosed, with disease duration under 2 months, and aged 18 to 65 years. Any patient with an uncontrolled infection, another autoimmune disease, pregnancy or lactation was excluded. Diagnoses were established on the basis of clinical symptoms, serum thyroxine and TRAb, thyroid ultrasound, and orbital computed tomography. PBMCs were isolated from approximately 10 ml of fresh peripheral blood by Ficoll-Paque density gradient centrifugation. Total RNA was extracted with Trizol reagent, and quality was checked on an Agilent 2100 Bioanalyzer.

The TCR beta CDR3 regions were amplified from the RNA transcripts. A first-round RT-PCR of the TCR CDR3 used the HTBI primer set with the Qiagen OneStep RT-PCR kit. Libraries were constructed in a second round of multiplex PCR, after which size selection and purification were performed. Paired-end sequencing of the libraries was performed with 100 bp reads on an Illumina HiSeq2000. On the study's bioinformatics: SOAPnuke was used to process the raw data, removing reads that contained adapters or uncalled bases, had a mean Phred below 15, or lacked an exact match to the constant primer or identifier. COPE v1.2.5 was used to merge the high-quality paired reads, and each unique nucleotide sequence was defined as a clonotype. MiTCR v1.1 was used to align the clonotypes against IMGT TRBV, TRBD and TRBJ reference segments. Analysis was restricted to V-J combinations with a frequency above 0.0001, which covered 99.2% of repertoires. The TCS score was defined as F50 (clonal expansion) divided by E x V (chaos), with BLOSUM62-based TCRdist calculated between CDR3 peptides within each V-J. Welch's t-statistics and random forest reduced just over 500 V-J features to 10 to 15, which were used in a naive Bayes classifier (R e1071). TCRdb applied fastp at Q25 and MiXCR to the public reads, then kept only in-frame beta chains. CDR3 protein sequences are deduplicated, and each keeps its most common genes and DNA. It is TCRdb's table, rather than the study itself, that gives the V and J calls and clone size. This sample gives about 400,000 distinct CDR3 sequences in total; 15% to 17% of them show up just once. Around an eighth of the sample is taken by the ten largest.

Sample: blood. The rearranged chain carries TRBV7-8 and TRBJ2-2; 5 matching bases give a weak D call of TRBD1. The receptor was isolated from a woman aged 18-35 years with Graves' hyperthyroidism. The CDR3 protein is CASTPLQAMNTGELFF. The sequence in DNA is TGTGCCAGCACCCCGCTACAGGCGATGAACACCGGGGAGCTGTTTTTT.